This T cell receptor (beta chain) was sequenced in a study of T cells in Graves' hyperthyroidism and ophthalmopathy. General study points: The model predicted ophthalmopathy a median roughly six months before onset. Stable hyperthyroidism and ophthalmopathy were separated using 13 V-J signatures. Blood held most thyroid clonotypes expanded above 0.001 frequency.

This clonotype was seen many times. Its antigen is unidentified. Disease lasting under 3 months, a NOSPECS grade of at least 4, and a Clinical Activity Score of at least 3 were features of the ophthalmopathy patients. Germline values: CDR1 KGHSH, CDR2 LQKENI. V was pared by 4 bases and J by 4 bases, with 19 bases between. The CDR3 loop spans 16 amino acids. Amplified regions were TCR beta CDR3 sequences from RNA transcripts. HTBI primers were employed in a first-round RT-PCR of the TCR CDR3. MiXCR, applied by TCRdb to the multiplex PCR reads, yields one record per CDR3 protein. The sample holds over 250,000 distinct CDR3 sequences, approximately 15% seen once.

V gene TRBV18 combines with J gene TRBJ2-5; tentatively, D is TRBD1 or TRBD2 (5 bases each). Sequenced: blood. This clonotype was obtained from a woman aged 60-70 years with Graves' ophthalmopathy. The CDR3 bases are TGTGCCAGCTCACTCCTAACACGGGGCGTAGGAGAGACCCAGTACTTC. Translation: CASSLLTRGVGETQYF. Filled out from reference TRBV18 and TRBJ2-5, the complete variable domain reads NAGVMQNPRHLVRRRGQEARLRCSPMKGHSHVYWYRQLPEEGLKFMVYLQKENIIDESGMPKERFSAEFPKEGPSILRIQQVVRGDSAAYFCASSLLTRGVGETQYFGPGTRLLVL.